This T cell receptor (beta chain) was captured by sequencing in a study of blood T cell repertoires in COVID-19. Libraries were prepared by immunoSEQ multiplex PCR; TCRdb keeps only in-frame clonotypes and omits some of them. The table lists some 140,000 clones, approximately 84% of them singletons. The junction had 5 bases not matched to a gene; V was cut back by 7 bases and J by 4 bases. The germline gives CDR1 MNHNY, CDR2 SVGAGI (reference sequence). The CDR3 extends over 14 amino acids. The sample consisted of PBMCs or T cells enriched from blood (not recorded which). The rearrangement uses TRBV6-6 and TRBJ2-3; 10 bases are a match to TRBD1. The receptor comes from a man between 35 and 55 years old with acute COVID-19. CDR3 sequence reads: CASTPGQGSDTQYF. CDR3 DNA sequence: TGTGCCAGCACTCCGGGACAGGGGTCAGATACGCAGTATTTT.